The 23 T cell receptor beta chains given below trace back to one sample, sequenced in a study of shared clonotypes between healthy human individuals. Produced via immunoSEQ multiplex PCR; TCRdb's table is partial and in-frame only. In the table there are over a million clones, roughly 96% of which are singletons. The material sequenced was naive CD4+ T cells sorted from blood. Noted subset: CD45RA+ positively selected. These receptors all stem from a man in his thirties or forties in good health.

The chain joins TRBV5-1 to TRBJ2-1; D is undetermined. The germline V gene encodes CDR1 SGHRS and CDR2 YFSETQ. CDR3 length: 13 residues. Between the trimmed V and J ends, which lost 3 bases and 10 bases, there was a span of 14 bases. The CDR3 nucleotides are TGCGCCAGCAGCTCGGACCCTGCGGACGAGCAGTTCTTC. It yields the protein CASSSDPADEQFF.

J is TRBJ2-2 and V is TRBV29-1; tentative D call: TRBD1 (6 bases). Trimming took off 4 bases at V and 0 bases at J, with 15 bases between the two ends. The CDR3 sequence is 16 residues long. Germline-derived CDR1 and CDR2 are SQVTM and ANQGSEA. The CDR3 here is CSVVFSGQANTGELFF. The CDR3 DNA is TGCAGCGTTGTGTTTTCGGGACAAGCGAACACCGGGGAGCTGTTTTTT.

The chain links TRBV18 to TRBJ1-3; 7 bases are a match to TRBD1. Germline CDR1 and CDR2: KGHSH and LQKENI. CDR3 size: 15 residues. With 1 base clipped from V and 4 bases from J, the junction kept 4 bases outside the gene matches. CDR3 sequence: CASSPRRGPGNTIYF. The CDR3 bases are TGTGCCAGCTCACCACGGAGGGGGCCAGGAAACACCATATATTTT.

The chain employs TRBV18 and TRBJ2-5; tentative D call: TRBD2 (6 bases). Germline V gene data show CDR1 as KGHSH and CDR2 as LQKENI. V was trimmed by 3 bases and J by 5 bases, leaving 19 bases between them. The CDR3 totals 16 residues. CDR3 region: CASSPSSRREGETQYF. CDR3 sequence (DNA): TGTGCCAGCTCACCTTCATCTCGGCGGGAAGGGGAGACCCAGTACTTC.

The V and J genes are TRBV19 and TRBJ1-1; tentatively, D is TRBD1 (6 bases). Per germline, CDR1 LNHDA and CDR2 SQIVND (reference sequence). The germline V and J ends were trimmed by 2 bases and 11 bases, with 15 bases remaining between them. This CDR3 contains 13 residues. The CDR3 DNA reads TGTGCCAGTAGTATATATCAGGGGAGAGATGCTTTCTTT. This encodes CASSIYQGRDAFF.

J is TRBJ2-6 and V is TRBV28; unclear D gene. This CDR3 spans 16 amino acids. Trimming took off 5 bases at V and 2 bases at J, with 13 bases between the two ends. Germline V CDR1 and CDR2: MDHEN, SYDVKM. Written as DNA, the CDR3 is TGTGCCAGCAGTACCCGGGTAGGGACTGGGGCCAACGTCCTGACTTTC. Residues: CASSTRVGTGANVLTF.

This chain links TRBV25-1 with TRBJ1-1, with 11 bases lining up with TRBD1. The CDR3 sequence is 14 residues long. Unmatched junction bases numbered 4, after V lost 5 bases and J lost 5 bases. CDR1 MGHDK and CDR2 SYGVNS come from the germline V gene. The CDR3, as DNA: TGTGCCAGCAGTAAGGGGACAGGGGGTACTGAAGCTTTCTTT. Encoded protein: CASSKGTGGTEAFF.

This chain uses TRBV6-5 with TRBJ2-1; 12 bases are shared with TRBD2. V lost 5 bases to trimming and J lost 10 bases; unmatched junction nucleotides: 9. Per germline, CDR1 MNHEY and CDR2 SVGAGI. This CDR3 contains 15 residues. The CDR3 region is CASSPPSGRAREQFF. CDR3 DNA sequence: TGTGCCAGCAGTCCCCCTAGCGGGAGGGCGAGAGAGCAGTTCTTC.

This clone was detected once. The V and J genes are TRBV4-3 and TRBJ1-2; D is unclear. The ends were cut back, 1 base at V and 5 bases at J, with 14 bases in the middle. The CDR3 runs 15 residues. The germline gives CDR1 LGHNA, CDR2 YSLEER. The CDR3 loop reads CASSQVWSAVYGYTF. Written as DNA, the CDR3 is TGCGCCAGCAGCCAAGTCTGGTCCGCGGTATATGGCTACACCTTC.

This clone has only one observation. This chain links TRBV5-1 with TRBJ2-7; 13 bases map to TRBD2. Germline V gene sequence: CDR1 SGHRS, CDR2 YFSETQ. This CDR3 has 15 residues. J gave up 2 bases and V 4 bases, and 3 bases lay outside the gene matches. The CDR3 loop reads CASSELAGGTYEQYF. The CDR3 region has the DNA TGCGCCAGCAGCGAACTAGCGGGAGGGACCTACGAGCAGTACTTC.

This clone has only one observation. The V gene is TRBV25-1, the J gene TRBJ2-3; no reliable D call. CDR1 and CDR2 from the germline V gene are MGHDK and SYGVNS. The CDR3 extends over 13 amino acids. The germline V and J ends were trimmed by 7 bases and 2 bases, with 10 bases remaining between them. As DNA, the CDR3 is TGTGCCAGCAAACCCGGGTACACAGATACGCAGTATTTT. Encoded protein: CASKPGYTDTQYF.

The CDR3 spells CATPSIGQYF. CDR3 nucleotide sequence: TGTGCCACCCCATCGATCGGGCAGTACTTC. This chain connects TRBV28 to TRBJ2-7; no reliable D call. The CDR3 has 10 residues. V was trimmed by 10 bases and J by 9 bases, leaving 13 bases between them. Germline-derived CDR1 and CDR2 are MDHEN and SYDVKM. The whole variable domain, remainder taken from reference TRBV28 and TRBJ2-7, is DVKVTQSSRYLVKRTGEKVFLECVQDMDHENMFWYRQDPGLGLRLIYFSYDVKMKEKGDIPEGYSVSREKKERFSLILESASTNQTSMYLCATPSIGQYFGPGTRLTVT.

On this clone: The identical CDR3 is also encoded by other nucleotide sequences in the sample. The chain has TRBV12-5 and TRBJ2-3, with D possibly matching TRBD2 (5 bases). The germline V gene has CDR1 LGHNT and CDR2 FRNRAP. V was cut by 3 bases and J by 3 bases, with 7 bases left in between. CDR3 length: 13 amino acids. The CDR3 coding sequence is TGTGCTAGTGGTTTATCGGGGACAGATACGCAGTATTTT. The encoded protein is CASGLSGTDTQYF.

The chain employs TRBV6-5 and TRBJ2-7; 8 bases map to TRBD1. The CDR3 covers 14 residues. Germline lookup yields CDR1 MNHEY and CDR2 SVGAGI. The V gene end was trimmed by 5 bases and the J gene end by 2 bases; junction bases not matched to a gene: 5. The CDR3 bases are TGTGCCAGCAGTGAACCGGGACAGGCCTACGAGCAGTACTTC. This sequence encodes CASSEPGQAYEQYF.

The chain carries TRBV6-1 and TRBJ2-5; the match to TRBD1 covers 8 bases. The CDR3 extends over 15 amino acids. Trimming at V came to 6 bases and at J to 2 bases, leaving 8 bases not matched to a gene. In germline, CDR1 is MNHNS, CDR2 SASEGT. This CDR3 is CASRARTGSQETQYF. DNA for the CDR3: TGTGCCAGCAGGGCAAGGACAGGGTCGCAAGAGACCCAGTACTTC.

The rearrangement uses TRBV11-2 and TRBJ2-2, with 8 bases aligning to TRBD1. Per germline, CDR1 SGHAT and CDR2 FQNNGV. The V gene end was trimmed by 3 bases and the J gene end by 5 bases; junction bases not matched to a gene: 5. The CDR3 has 15 amino acids. CDR3 DNA sequence: TGTGCCAGCAGCTTCCAGGGGGCGGGGACCGGGGAGCTGTTTTTT. Amino acid sequence: CASSFQGAGTGELFF.

The rearrangement uses TRBV19 and TRBJ2-7; tentative D call: TRBD1 (6 bases). V lost 4 bases and J 7 bases, leaving 17 bases between the germline ends. This CDR3 has 14 amino acids. Looked up from germline, CDR1 is LNHDA and CDR2 is SQIVND (reference sequence). CDR3 region: CASSTTQGKGEQYF. The DNA for the CDR3 is TGTGCCAGTAGTACAACACAGGGAAAGGGGGAGCAGTACTTC.

The J gene is TRBJ2-1, the V gene TRBV10-1; D call uncertain. Germline V gene lookup returns CDR1 WNHNN and CDR2 SYGVQD (reference sequence). This CDR3 is 13 amino acids long. V was clipped by 2 bases and J by 9 bases, with 11 bases between them. The chain's CDR3 is CASSERVDSEQFF. The CDR3 bases are TGCGCCAGCAGTGAGAGGGTTGACTCTGAGCAGTTCTTC.

The V call is TRBV5-1, the J call TRBJ1-1; tentatively, D is TRBD1 (6 bases). V lost 0 bases and J lost 1, with 7 bases in between. In germline, CDR1 is SGHRS, CDR2 YFSETQ. The CDR3 is 14 residues long. The CDR3 is CASSLEGGNTEAFF. The DNA of the CDR3 is TGCGCCAGCAGCTTGGAAGGGGGGAACACTGAAGCTTTCTTT.

This clone was observed a single time. J is TRBJ1-3 and V is TRBV9; D not resolved. The CDR3 runs to 13 residues. The V gene's germline CDR1 is SGDLS and CDR2 YYNGEE. V lost 0 bases, J lost 9 bases, and 10 bases lay in between. CDR3 coding DNA: TGTGCCAGCAGCGTAGGGGTGGATAGCACCATATATTTT. Translation: CASSVGVDSTIYF.

V usage is TRBV5-1 and J usage is TRBJ1-2; TRBD1 matches 9 bases. The CDR3 is 14 amino acids. CDR1 is SGHRS, CDR2 YFSETQ, per germline. The V gene end was trimmed by 4 bases and the J gene end by 3 bases; junction bases not matched to a gene: 4. CDR3 DNA: TGCGCCAGCAGCGGGACAGGGCCGGACTATGGCTACACCTTC. Translating gives CASSGTGPDYGYTF. Combining the CDR3 with reference TRBV5-1 and TRBJ1-2 gives the whole variable domain KAGVTQTPRYLIKTRGQQVTLSCSPISGHRSVSWYQQTPGQGLQFLFEYFSETQRNKGNFPGRFSGRQFSNSRSEMNVSTLELGDSALYLCASSGTGPDYGYTFGSGTRLTVV.

Notes on this clone: Germline is not matched at one junction end, which may reflect a read error. J is TRBJ1-1 and V is TRBV28; no definite D call. CDR1 and CDR2 (germline): MDHEN, SYDVKM. CDR3 length equals 11 residues. The CDR3, as DNA: TGTGCCAGCAGTTCCCCTGGGTTAGTTGACTTT. It is translated as CASSSPGLVDF. The full variable domain, completed using reference TRBV28 and TRBJ1-1, is DVKVTQSSRYLVKRTGEKVFLECVQDMDHENMFWYRQDPGLGLRLIYFSYDVKMKEKGDIPEGYSVSREKKERFSLILESASTNQTSMYLCASSSPGLVDFGQGTRLTVV.

The chain joins TRBV5-1 to TRBJ2-5; D not certain. Germline V gene data show CDR1 as SGHRS and CDR2 as YFSETQ. The CDR3 runs to 16 residues. V lost 0 bases and J lost 5, with 17 bases in between. CDR3 region: CASSLASLGSDETQYF. DNA of the CDR3: TGCGCCAGCAGCTTGGCCAGCCTGGGTAGTGATGAGACCCAGTACTTC.